The T cell receptor (beta chain) described here comes from a study of beta chain features in type 1 diabetes. The CDR3 spans 16 residues. Germline V CDR1 and CDR2: MNHEY, SMNVEV (reference sequence). J was trimmed by 4 bases and V by 5 bases; bases with no gene match: 5. The authors sorted CD4+ naive, central memory, regulatory and stem cell-like memory cells via CD45RO/CCR7/CD25/CD127/CD95/CD27. Of the isolated RNA, all was reverse transcribed, and so the sequenced material was expressed TCRB transcripts. Produced via immunoSEQ multiplex PCR; TCRdb's table is partial and in-frame only. Here the sample spans 140,000 to 150,000 clones, 10% being singletons. This clone showed up just a few times.

The J gene is TRBJ2-3, the V gene TRBV27, with 14 bases lining up with TRBD2. This receptor was obtained from a man aged 18 to 30 in good health. Material: naive CD4+ T cells from blood. CDR3 sequence (DNA): TGTGCCAGCAGTGATCGACTAGCGGGGGGGCCAGATACGCAGTATTTT. It is translated as CASSDRLAGGPDTQYF.